These 26 T cell receptor beta chains were sequenced from one sample in a study of shared clonotypes between healthy human individuals. The table came from immunoSEQ multiplex PCR; TCRdb's copy has only in-frame clones and leaves some out. This sample has 2 million to 2.5 million clones; 85% to 95% occur once, and the top ten carry 0.39%. The material sequenced was naive CD4+ T cells from PBMCs. As for subset: CD45RA+ positively selected. Receptor source: a man aged 18 to 29 in good health. Some clones in this sample may be carry-over from other donors' samples.

This chain connects TRBV5-8 to TRBJ2-1; D may correspond to TRBD1 or TRBD2 (5 bases each). Trimming shortened V by 2 bases and J by 5 bases, and 14 bases separated the two germline ends. Germline V CDR1 and CDR2: SGHTS, YDEGEE. This CDR3 has 15 residues. This CDR3 reads CASSFSGTVNNEQFF. DNA for the CDR3: TGTGCCAGCAGCTTTTCCGGGACGGTCAACAATGAGCAGTTCTTC. The full variable domain, in which reference TRBV5-8 and TRBJ2-1 provide the parts outside the CDR3, is EAGVTQSPTHLIKTRGQQATLRCSPISGHTSVYWYQQALGLGLQFLLWYDEGEERNRGNFPPRFSGRQFPNYSSELNVNALELEDSALYLCASSFSGTVNNEQFFGPGTRLTVL.

The gene calls are TRBV30 and TRBJ2-5, with D uncertain. The germline V gene has CDR1 GTSNPN and CDR2 SVGIG (reference sequence). The CDR3 is 13 amino acids. V was pared by 3 bases and J by 4 bases, with 12 bases between. The CDR3 loop is CAWRGKGLETQYF. As DNA, the CDR3 is TGTGCCTGGAGGGGGAAGGGATTAGAGACCCAGTACTTC.

This clone was seen only once. This specimen includes other DNA sequences encoding the same CDR3. V usage is TRBV5-1 and J usage is TRBJ1-2; D is ambiguous. The CDR3 loop spans 12 amino acids. Deletions cut 0 bases from V and 4 bases from J, with 4 bases between. Germline CDR1 and CDR2: SGHRS and YFSETQ. CDR3 in DNA: TGCGCCAGCAGCTTGGACTCCTATGGCTACACCTTC. Its translation is CASSLDSYGYTF.

V gene TRBV27 combines with J gene TRBJ2-3; D unresolved. CDR3 size: 14 residues. The germline gives CDR1 MNHEY, CDR2 SMNVEV (reference sequence). The ends were cut back, 3 bases at V and 2 bases at J, with 9 bases in the middle. Here the CDR3 reads CASSFLATTDTQYF. The CDR3 DNA is TGTGCCAGCAGTTTTTTAGCTACCACAGATACGCAGTATTTT.

This chain connects TRBV5-6 to TRBJ2-7; D is perhaps TRBD1 (6 bases). The germline V gene encodes CDR1 SGHDT and CDR2 YYEEEE. CDR3 length: 16 residues. The germline V and J ends were trimmed by 3 bases and 3 bases, with 19 bases remaining between them. CDR3 region: CASSSGQIHGFYEQYF. The CDR3 DNA sequence: TGTGCCAGCAGCTCAGGACAGATCCACGGATTCTACGAGCAGTACTTC.

A note on this clone: The sample holds other DNA sequences that translate to the same CDR3. V is TRBV2 and J is TRBJ1-3; D is ambiguous. With 1 base removed from V and 4 bases from J, the gap between germline ends came to 5 bases. Germline V gene data show CDR1 as SNHLY and CDR2 as FYNNEI. The CDR3 is 13 residues long. CDR3 sequence: CASSEGVGNTIYF. CDR3 nucleotides: TGTGCCAGCAGTGAAGGAGTAGGAAACACCATATATTTT.

This clone occurred once. CDR3 amino acids: CASSSTWRNYGYTF. The CDR3 DNA follows: TGTGCCAGCAGCTCGACATGGCGGAACTATGGCTACACCTTC. V is TRBV27 and J is TRBJ1-2; no firm D call. V was trimmed by 6 bases and J by 2 bases, leaving 13 bases between them. Germline-derived CDR1 and CDR2 are MNHEY and SMNVEV (reference sequence). The CDR3 has 14 amino acids.

The chain employs TRBV5-6 and TRBJ2-7; D unclear. Germline CDR1 is SGHDT and CDR2 is YYEEEE. This CDR3 comprises 15 residues. V shed 3 bases and J shed 0 bases, with 13 bases lying between them. Here the CDR3 reads CASSSWAGSSYEQYF. CDR3 DNA sequence: TGTGCCAGCAGCTCGTGGGCAGGCAGCTCCTACGAGCAGTACTTC.

The chain has TRBV28 and TRBJ2-7; TRBD1 matches at 8 bases. The CDR3 totals 14 residues. Germline V gene lookup returns CDR1 MDHEN and CDR2 SYDVKM. The junction had 3 bases not matched to a gene; V was cut back by 3 bases and J by 2 bases. The CDR3 sequence: CASSFQGATYEQYF. As DNA, the CDR3 is TGTGCCAGCAGTTTCCAGGGGGCGACCTACGAGCAGTACTTC.

The J gene is TRBJ1-1, the V gene TRBV19, with unresolved D. The CDR3 is 14 residues long. Germline V CDR1 and CDR2: LNHDA, SQIVND (reference sequence). V lost 4 bases to trimming and J lost 4 bases, with 13 bases between them. This chain's CDR3 is CASSTGRYGTEAFF. The CDR3 DNA sequence: TGTGCCAGTAGTACCGGGAGATATGGCACTGAAGCTTTCTTT.

The count of this clone is one. V gene TRBV14 combines with J gene TRBJ2-1, with a tentative D call TRBD2 (5 bases). The CDR3 has 15 residues. Germline V gene lookup returns CDR1 SGHDN and CDR2 FVKESK. V lost 5 bases to trimming and J lost 7 bases, with 18 bases between them. CDR3 in amino acids: CASSFSGTRRNEQFF. The DNA of the CDR3 is TGTGCCAGCAGCTTTTCCGGAACTAGAAGAAATGAGCAGTTCTTC.

The chain has TRBV5-1 and TRBJ2-2; 9 bases agree with TRBD2. The V and J ends lost 0 bases and 5 bases, in that order; junction bases with no gene match: 5. Per germline, CDR1 SGHRS and CDR2 YFSETQ. The CDR3 totals 16 residues. CDR3 sequence: CASSLVAGVTTGELFF. The CDR3 DNA follows: TGCGCCAGCAGCTTGGTAGCGGGAGTGACAACCGGGGAGCTGTTTTTT.

The chain joins TRBV11-2 to TRBJ2-7; 9 bases match TRBD2. Trimming took 2 bases from V and 4 from J; bases not matched to a gene: 3. Looked up from germline, CDR1 is SGHAT and CDR2 is FQNNGV. This CDR3 is built from 14 residues. The CDR3 nucleotides are TGTGCCAGCAGCTTACAAGCGGGAGGATACGAGCAGTACTTC. Translated: CASSLQAGGYEQYF.

The rearrangement joins TRBV18 to TRBJ2-4; D might be TRBD1 (6 bases). This CDR3 is 14 amino acids long. Trimming pared 2 bases from V and 2 bases from J, leaving 7 bases between. Germline values: CDR1 KGHSH, CDR2 LQKENI. This chain's CDR3 is CASSPGQPKNIQYF. CDR3 in DNA: TGTGCCAGCTCACCAGGACAGCCCAAAAACATTCAGTACTTC.

The chain links TRBV7-9 to TRBJ2-3; the match to TRBD2 covers 14 bases. Germline trimming cut 5 bases from V and 4 bases from J; bases unmatched to any gene: 5. The CDR3 spans 16 residues. The germline V gene encodes CDR1 SEHNR and CDR2 FQNEAQ (reference sequence). The CDR3 nucleotides are TGTGCCAGCAGCAGGGGACTAGCGGGAGAGGCAGATACGCAGTATTTT. Amino acid sequence: CASSRGLAGEADTQYF. The whole variable domain, filled in from reference TRBV7-9 and TRBJ2-3, reads DTGVSQNPRHKITKRGQNVTFRCDPISEHNRLYWYRQTLGQGPEFLTYFQNEAQLEKSRLLSDRFSAERPKGSFSTLEIQRTEQGDSAMYLCASSRGLAGEADTQYFGPGTRLTVL.

In this sample, this clone turned up a few times. V and J are TRBV30 and TRBJ1-1, with 8 bases identical to TRBD1. Germline loops: CDR1 GTSNPN, CDR2 SVGIG (reference sequence). The CDR3 is 15 residues long. V was clipped by 2 bases and J by 5 bases; unmatched bases: 10. The DNA of the CDR3 is TGTGCCTGGAGTCCGGGAGGACAGGGAAGAACTGAAGCTTTCTTT. Amino acid sequence: CAWSPGGQGRTEAFF.

The chain employs TRBV9 and TRBJ2-1, with 12 bases fitting TRBD2. The CDR3 extends over 16 amino acids. The J segment lost 4 bases and the V segment lost 3 bases, leaving 5 bases of the junction unmatched. Germline V CDR1 and CDR2: SGDLS, YYNGEE. As DNA, the CDR3 is TGTGCCAGCAGCGGACTAGCGGGAGAGAGTTACAATGAGCAGTTCTTC. It encodes CASSGLAGESYNEQFF.

About this clone itself: Other DNA sequences in the sample encode the same CDR3. The chain combines TRBV18 with TRBJ2-7; the match to TRBD1 covers 7 bases. CDR1 and CDR2 from the germline V gene are KGHSH and LQKENI. With V trimmed by 3 bases and J by 0 bases, 5 bases remained unmatched. The CDR3 length is 15 residues. The CDR3 region has the DNA TGTGCCAGCTCACCCCCACAGGGGAGCTCCTACGAGCAGTACTTC. Its translation: CASSPPQGSSYEQYF.

This clone was counted once. The chain is built from TRBV2 and TRBJ2-7; perhaps TRBD1 as D (6 bases). The V end lost 4 bases, the J end lost 0 bases, and 10 bases lay between the germline ends. This CDR3 region has 14 residues. CDR1 SNHLY and CDR2 FYNNEI come from the germline V gene. Here the CDR3 reads CASSARGSSYEQYF. CDR3 bases: TGTGCCAGCAGTGCGAGGGGGAGCTCCTACGAGCAGTACTTC.

The rearrangement joins TRBV19 to TRBJ1-3; tentative D call: TRBD1 (5 bases). V lost 4 bases to trimming and J lost 1 base, with 14 bases between them. The V gene's germline CDR1 is LNHDA and CDR2 SQIVND (reference sequence). This CDR3 is 16 amino acids long. CDR3 in amino acids: CASSTTGLWSGNTIYF. The CDR3 nucleotides are TGTGCCAGTAGTACAACAGGCCTCTGGTCTGGAAACACCATATATTTT.

This clone was recorded once. The chain links TRBV10-1 to TRBJ1-4, with 7 nucleotides matching TRBD1. Trimming at V came to 6 bases and at J to 8 bases, leaving 9 bases not matched to a gene. Germline V gene lookup returns CDR1 WNHNN and CDR2 SYGVQD (reference sequence). The length of the CDR3 is 14 residues. The CDR3 reads CASSQTGQEEKLFF. As DNA, the CDR3 is TGCGCCAGCAGCCAAACAGGACAGGAGGAAAAACTGTTTTTT.

This clone came up once. V gene TRBV28 combines with J gene TRBJ1-1; maybe TRBD1 (5 bases). This CDR3 region has 17 residues. Trimming took 1 base from V and 2 from J, leaving 17 bases between them. Germline V gene data show CDR1 as MDHEN and CDR2 as SYDVKM. The CDR3, as DNA: TGTGCCAGCAGTTTATACCCATCGTTTAGGGGAAACACTGAAGCTTTCTTT. Translation: CASSLYPSFRGNTEAFF.

Concerning this clone: Other DNA sequences in the same sample also yield this CDR3. The rearrangement joins TRBV2 to TRBJ2-7; D possibly corresponds to TRBD2 (5 bases). The CDR3 consists of 12 residues. Trimming took 6 bases from V and 0 from J, leaving 6 bases between them. Germline assignment: CDR1 SNHLY and CDR2 FYNNEI. The CDR3 DNA is TGTGCCAGCAGAGGGAGCTCCTACGAGCAGTACTTC. This encodes CASRGSSYEQYF.

The V call is TRBV2, the J call TRBJ2-5; D possibly corresponds to TRBD1 (6 bases). The CDR3 has 17 residues. Trimming stripped 3 bases from V and 4 bases from J, with 21 bases between. Germline V CDR1 and CDR2: SNHLY, FYNNEI. The CDR3 spells CASSDVLGGAMGETQYF. Here the CDR3 DNA reads TGTGCCAGCAGTGATGTTCTTGGGGGCGCGATGGGAGAGACCCAGTACTTC.

This clone came up a few times. The rearrangement links TRBV6-4 to TRBJ2-1; TRBD1 is a possible D gene (6 bases). Germline lookup yields CDR1 MRHNA and CDR2 SNTAGT. The CDR3 is made up of 14 amino acids. Trimming removed 2 bases at V and 9 bases at J, with 14 bases between. The CDR3 reads CASSDGQPLTEQFF. In nucleotides, the CDR3 is TGTGCCAGCAGTGACGGACAGCCTTTAACTGAGCAGTTCTTC.

This sequence joins TRBV5-1 and TRBJ1-5; D is possibly TRBD1 (5 bases). V lost 0 bases, J lost 4 bases, and 11 bases lay in between. The germline V gene has CDR1 SGHRS and CDR2 YFSETQ. The CDR3 covers 15 residues. The CDR3 DNA reads TGCGCCAGCAGCTTGGGGGGGTCGGATAATCAGCCCCAGCATTTT. Amino acid sequence: CASSLGGSDNQPQHF. Supplemented by reference TRBV5-1 and TRBJ1-5, the full variable domain reads KAGVTQTPRYLIKTRGQQVTLSCSPISGHRSVSWYQQTPGQGLQFLFEYFSETQRNKGNFPGRFSGRQFSNSRSEMNVSTLELGDSALYLCASSLGGSDNQPQHFGDGTRLSIL.